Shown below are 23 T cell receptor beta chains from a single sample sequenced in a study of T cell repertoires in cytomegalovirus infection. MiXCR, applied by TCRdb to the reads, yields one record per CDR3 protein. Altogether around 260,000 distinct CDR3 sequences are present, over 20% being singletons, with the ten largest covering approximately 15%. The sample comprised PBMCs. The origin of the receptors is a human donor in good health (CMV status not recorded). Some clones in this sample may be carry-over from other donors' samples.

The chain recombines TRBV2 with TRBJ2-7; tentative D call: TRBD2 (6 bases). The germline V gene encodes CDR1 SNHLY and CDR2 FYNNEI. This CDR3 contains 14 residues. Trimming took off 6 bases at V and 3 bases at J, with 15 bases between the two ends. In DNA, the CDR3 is TGTGCCAGCAGCGACGGAAACGGGGGCTACGAGCAGTACTTC. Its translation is CASSDGNGGYEQYF.

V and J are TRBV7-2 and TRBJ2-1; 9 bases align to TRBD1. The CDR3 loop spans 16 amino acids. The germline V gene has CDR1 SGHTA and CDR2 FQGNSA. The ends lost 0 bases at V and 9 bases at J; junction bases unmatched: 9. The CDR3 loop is CASSLAPRTGVGEQFF. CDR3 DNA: TGTGCCAGCAGCTTAGCACCTCGGACAGGGGTGGGTGAGCAGTTCTTC.

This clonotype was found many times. In DNA form, the CDR3 reads TGTGCCAGCAGCTTAGAGGTTAACTATGGCTACACCTTC. Residues: CASSLEVNYGYTF. The gene calls are TRBV7-2 and TRBJ1-2, with D hard to call. Looked up from germline, CDR1 is SGHTA and CDR2 is FQGNSA. V was clipped by 1 base and J by 1 base, with 4 bases between them. The CDR3 extends over 13 amino acids. Full variable domain (missing parts from reference TRBV7-2 and TRBJ1-2): GAGVSQSPSNKVTEKGKDVELRCDPISGHTALYWYRQSLGQGLEFLIYFQGNSAPDKSGLPSDRFSAERTGGSVSTLTIQRTQQEDSAVYLCASSLEVNYGYTFGSGTRLTVV.

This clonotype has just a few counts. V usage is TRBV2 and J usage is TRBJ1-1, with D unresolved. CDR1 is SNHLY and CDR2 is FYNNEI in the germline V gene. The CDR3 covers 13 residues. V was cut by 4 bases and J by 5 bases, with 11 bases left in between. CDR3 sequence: CASSVGAGTEAFF. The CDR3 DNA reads TGTGCCAGCAGTGTAGGCGCCGGGACTGAAGCTTTCTTT.

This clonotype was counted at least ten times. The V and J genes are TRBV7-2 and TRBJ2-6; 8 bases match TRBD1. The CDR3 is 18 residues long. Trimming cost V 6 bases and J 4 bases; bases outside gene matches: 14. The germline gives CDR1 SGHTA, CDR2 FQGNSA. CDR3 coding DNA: TGTGCCAGCAGACCCGGGACAGGAATTCGGTCCGGGGCCAACGTCCTGACTTTC. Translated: CASRPGTGIRSGANVLTF. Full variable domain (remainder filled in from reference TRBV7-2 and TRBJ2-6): GAGVSQSPSNKVTEKGKDVELRCDPISGHTALYWYRQSLGQGLEFLIYFQGNSAPDKSGLPSDRFSAERTGGSVSTLTIQRTQQEDSAVYLCASRPGTGIRSGANVLTFGAGSRLTVL.

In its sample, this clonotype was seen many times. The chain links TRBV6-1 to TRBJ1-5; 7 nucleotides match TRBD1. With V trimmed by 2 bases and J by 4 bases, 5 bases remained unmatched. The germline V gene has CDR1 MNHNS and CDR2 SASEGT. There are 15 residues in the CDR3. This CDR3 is CASSEWGQPNQPQHF. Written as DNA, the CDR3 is TGTGCCAGCAGTGAATGGGGACAGCCAAATCAGCCCCAGCATTTT.

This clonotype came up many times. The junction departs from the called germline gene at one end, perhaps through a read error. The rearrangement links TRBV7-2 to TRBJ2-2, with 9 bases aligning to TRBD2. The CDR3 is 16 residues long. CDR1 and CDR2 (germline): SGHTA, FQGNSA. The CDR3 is CASSLAGLANTGELFF. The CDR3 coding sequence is TGTGCCAGCAGCTTGGCTGGACTAGCGAATACCGGGGAGCTGTTTTTT.

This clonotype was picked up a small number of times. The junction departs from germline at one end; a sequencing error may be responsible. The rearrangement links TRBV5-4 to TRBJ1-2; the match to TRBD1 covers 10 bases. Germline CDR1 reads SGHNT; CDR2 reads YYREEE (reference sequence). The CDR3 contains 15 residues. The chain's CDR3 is CASTLGQGFNYGYTF. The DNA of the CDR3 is TGTGCCAGCACCTTGGGACAGGGGTTCAACTATGGCTACACCTTC.

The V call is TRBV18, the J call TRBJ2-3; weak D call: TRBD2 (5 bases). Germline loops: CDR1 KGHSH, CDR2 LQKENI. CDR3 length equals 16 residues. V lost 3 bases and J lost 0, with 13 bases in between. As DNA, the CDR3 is TGTGCCAGCTCACCTCAACAAAGCGGCAGCACAGATACGCAGTATTTT. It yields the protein CASSPQQSGSTDTQYF.

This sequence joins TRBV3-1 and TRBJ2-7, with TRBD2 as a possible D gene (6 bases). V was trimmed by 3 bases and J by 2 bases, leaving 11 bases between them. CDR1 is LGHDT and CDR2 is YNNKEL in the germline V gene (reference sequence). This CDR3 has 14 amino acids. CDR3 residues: CASSQAGPTYEQYF. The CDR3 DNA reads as TGTGCCAGCAGCCAGGCGGGGCCCACCTACGAGCAGTACTTC.

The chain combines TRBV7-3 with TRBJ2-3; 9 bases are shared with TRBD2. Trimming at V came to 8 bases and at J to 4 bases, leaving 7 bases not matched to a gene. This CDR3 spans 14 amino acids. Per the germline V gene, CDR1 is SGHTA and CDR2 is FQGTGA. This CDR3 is CASGGAGGADTQYF. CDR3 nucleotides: TGTGCCAGCGGGGGAGCGGGGGGAGCAGATACGCAGTATTTT. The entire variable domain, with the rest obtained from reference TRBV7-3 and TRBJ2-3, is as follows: GAGVSQTPSNKVTEKGKYVELRCDPISGHTALYWYRQSLGQGPEFLIYFQGTGAADDSGLPNDRFFAVRPEGSVSTLKIQRTERGDSAVYLCASGGAGGADTQYFGPGTRLTVL.

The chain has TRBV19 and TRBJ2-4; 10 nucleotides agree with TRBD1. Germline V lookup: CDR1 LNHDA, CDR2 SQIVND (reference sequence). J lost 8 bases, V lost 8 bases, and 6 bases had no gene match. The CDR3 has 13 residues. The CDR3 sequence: CASRDRGSDIQYF. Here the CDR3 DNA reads TGTGCCAGTCGGGACAGGGGTTCGGACATTCAGTACTTC.

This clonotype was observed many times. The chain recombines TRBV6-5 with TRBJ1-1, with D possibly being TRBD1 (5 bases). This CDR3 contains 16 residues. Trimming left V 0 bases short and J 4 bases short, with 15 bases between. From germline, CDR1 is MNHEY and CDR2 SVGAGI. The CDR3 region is CASSYSEPGRTTEAFF. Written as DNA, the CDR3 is TGTGCCAGCAGTTACTCGGAACCGGGACGGACCACTGAAGCTTTCTTT.

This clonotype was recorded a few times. CDR3 sequence: CAWSGGLNNSPLHF. CDR3 nucleotide sequence: TGTGCCTGGAGTGGTGGACTGAATAATTCACCCCTCCACTTT. V usage is TRBV30 and J usage is TRBJ1-6; D is unclear. Germline loops: CDR1 GTSNPN, CDR2 SVGIG (reference sequence). V lost 1 base, J lost 5 bases, and 9 bases lay in between. The CDR3 spans 14 residues.

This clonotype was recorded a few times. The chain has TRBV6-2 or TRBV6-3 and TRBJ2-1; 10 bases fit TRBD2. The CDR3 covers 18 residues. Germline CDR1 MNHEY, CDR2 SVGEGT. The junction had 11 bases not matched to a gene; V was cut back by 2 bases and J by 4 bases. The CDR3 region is CASSYTLSAGGWYNEQFF. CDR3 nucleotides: TGTGCCAGCAGTTACACCCTCTCAGCGGGAGGGTGGTACAATGAGCAGTTCTTC.

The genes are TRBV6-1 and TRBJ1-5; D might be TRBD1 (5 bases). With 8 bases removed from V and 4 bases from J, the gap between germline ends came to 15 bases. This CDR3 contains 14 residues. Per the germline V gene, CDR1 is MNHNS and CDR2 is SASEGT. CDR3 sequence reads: CASFGGTLNQPQHF. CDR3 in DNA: TGTGCCAGCTTCGGGGGTACCCTTAATCAGCCCCAGCATTTT.

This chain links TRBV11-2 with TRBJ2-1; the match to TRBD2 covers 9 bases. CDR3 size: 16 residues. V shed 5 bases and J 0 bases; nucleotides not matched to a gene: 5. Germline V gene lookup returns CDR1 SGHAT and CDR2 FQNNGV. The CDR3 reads CASSGISGSSYNEQFF. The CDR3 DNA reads TGTGCCAGCAGCGGAATTAGCGGGAGCTCCTACAATGAGCAGTTCTTC.

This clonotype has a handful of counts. This CDR3 reads CASSPMDGEKLFF. The CDR3 DNA reads TGTGCCAGCAGCCCGATGGACGGTGAAAAACTGTTTTTT. The chain employs TRBV7-9 and TRBJ1-4; D not resolved. The V gene lost 5 bases and the J gene lost 7 bases, with 11 bases spanning the gap. CDR3 size: 13 residues. From germline, CDR1 is SEHNR and CDR2 FQNEAQ (reference sequence).

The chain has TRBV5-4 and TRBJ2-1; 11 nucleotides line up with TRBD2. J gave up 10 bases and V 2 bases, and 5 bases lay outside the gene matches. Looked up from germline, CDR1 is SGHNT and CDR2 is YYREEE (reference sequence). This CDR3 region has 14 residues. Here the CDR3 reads CASSLLLAGDEQFF. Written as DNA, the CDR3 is TGTGCCAGCAGCTTATTACTAGCGGGAGACGAGCAGTTCTTC. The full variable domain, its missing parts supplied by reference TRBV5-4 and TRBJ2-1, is ETGVTQSPTHLIKTRGQQVTLRCSSQSGHNTVSWYQQALGQGPQFIFQYYREEENGRGNFPPRFSGLQFPNYSSELNVNALELDDSALYLCASSLLLAGDEQFFGPGTRLTVL.

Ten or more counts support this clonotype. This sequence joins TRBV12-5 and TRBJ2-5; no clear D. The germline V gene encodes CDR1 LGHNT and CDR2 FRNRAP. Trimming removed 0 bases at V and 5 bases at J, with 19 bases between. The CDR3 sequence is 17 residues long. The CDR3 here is CASGLVSSTTSFETQYF. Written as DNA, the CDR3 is TGTGCTAGTGGTTTGGTATCATCAACGACGAGCTTTGAGACCCAGTACTTC. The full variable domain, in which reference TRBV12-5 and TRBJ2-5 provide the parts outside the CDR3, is DARVTQTPRHKVTEMGQEVTMRCQPILGHNTVFWYRQTMMQGLELLAYFRNRAPLDDSGMPKDRFSAEMPDATLATLKIQPSEPRDSAVYFCASGLVSSTTSFETQYFGPGTRLLVL.

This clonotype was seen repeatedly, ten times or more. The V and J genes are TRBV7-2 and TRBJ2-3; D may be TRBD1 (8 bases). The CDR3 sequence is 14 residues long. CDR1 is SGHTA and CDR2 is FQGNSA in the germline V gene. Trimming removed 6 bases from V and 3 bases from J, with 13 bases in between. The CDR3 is CASSAQGGTDTQYF. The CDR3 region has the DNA TGTGCCAGCAGTGCACAGGGGGGGACAGATACGCAGTATTTT.

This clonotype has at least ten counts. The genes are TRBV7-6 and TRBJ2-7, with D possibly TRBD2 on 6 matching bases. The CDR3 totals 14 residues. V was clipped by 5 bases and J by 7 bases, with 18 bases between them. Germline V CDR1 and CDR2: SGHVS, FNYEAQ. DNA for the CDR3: TGTGCCAGCAGCCAGGGACTGCCCCAGTCAGAGCAGTACTTC. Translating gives CASSQGLPQSEQYF.

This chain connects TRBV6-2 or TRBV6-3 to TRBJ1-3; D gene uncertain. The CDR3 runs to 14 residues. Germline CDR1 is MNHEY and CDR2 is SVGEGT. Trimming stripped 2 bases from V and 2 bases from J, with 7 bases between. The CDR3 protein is CASSYGPAGNTIYF. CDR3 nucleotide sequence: TGTGCCAGCAGTTACGGTCCGGCTGGAAACACCATATATTTT.